The 32 T cell receptor beta chains listed next were all sequenced from one sample in a study of shared clonotypes between healthy human individuals. Only in-frame clones appear in the TCRdb table, and some are missing; sequencing was by immunoSEQ multiplex PCR. The sample lists a few hundred thousand clones; roughly 70% were seen once. The material sequenced was memory CD4+ T cells sorted from blood. Regarding subset: CD45RA-negative fraction. These receptors all stem from a man younger than 45 in good health.

The chain combines TRBV19 with TRBJ2-3; the match to TRBD1 covers 12 bases. CDR1 and CDR2 (germline): LNHDA, SQIVND (reference sequence). The CDR3 is 15 amino acids. The ends lost 5 bases at V and 6 bases at J; junction bases unmatched: 6. The CDR3 region has the DNA TGTGCCAGTAGTTGGGGACAGGGGGCACGGGATACGCAGTATTTT. It yields the protein CASSWGQGARDTQYF.

This chain joins TRBV28 and TRBJ2-7, with D hard to call. CDR1 and CDR2 (germline): MDHEN, SYDVKM. This CDR3 has 13 amino acids. Trimming shortened V by 7 bases and J by 0 bases, and 10 bases separated the two germline ends. CDR3 sequence reads: CASTISDSYEQYF. Written as DNA, the CDR3 is TGTGCCAGCACTATTTCGGACTCCTACGAGCAGTACTTC.

This clone has more than one count but fewer than ten. This chain connects TRBV7-7 to TRBJ2-7; perhaps TRBD1 as D (6 bases). This CDR3 contains 15 residues. Per germline, CDR1 SSHAT and CDR2 FNYEAQ (reference sequence). The V end lost 8 bases, the J end lost 4 bases, and 21 bases lay between the germline ends. The CDR3 DNA reads TGTGCCAGCCCTCCGTGGGACACTGGGATATACGAGCAGTACTTC. This sequence encodes CASPPWDTGIYEQYF.

This clone was seen a handful of times. The V call is TRBV29-1, the J call TRBJ1-1, with D unresolved. Trimming cost V 7 bases and J 5 bases, with 14 bases left between them. Germline CDR1 is SQVTM and CDR2 is ANQGSEA. The CDR3 is 12 residues long. The CDR3 DNA is TGCAGCGCTGGAGAGTGGAGAACTGAAGCTTTCTTT. As protein: CSAGEWRTEAFF.

The chain has TRBV7-2 and TRBJ2-7, with 13 bases aligning to TRBD2. There are 14 residues in the CDR3. V lost 5 bases to trimming and J lost 4 bases; unmatched junction nucleotides: 2. Looked up from germline, CDR1 is SGHTA and CDR2 is FQGNSA. CDR3 amino acids: CASSRGLAGYEQYF. DNA of the CDR3: TGTGCCAGCAGCCGGGGACTAGCGGGATACGAGCAGTACTTC.

This clone was counted a few times. This chain uses TRBV2 with TRBJ2-5; D remains unclear. Germline V gene sequence: CDR1 SNHLY, CDR2 FYNNEI. The ends were cut back, 6 bases at V and 5 bases at J, with 13 bases in the middle. There are 13 residues in the CDR3. This CDR3 reads CASSDVGGETQYF. Written as DNA, the CDR3 is TGTGCCAGCAGCGACGTCGGTGGGGAGACCCAGTACTTC.

The rearrangement links TRBV5-4 to TRBJ2-7; the match to TRBD1 covers 12 bases. The CDR3 loop spans 16 amino acids. Germline V gives CDR1 SGHNT, CDR2 YYREEE (reference sequence). Trimming at V came to 4 bases and at J to 7 bases, leaving 12 bases not matched to a gene. CDR3 region: CASSPPPGQGAGEQYF. CDR3 DNA sequence: TGTGCCAGCAGCCCGCCGCCGGGACAGGGGGCCGGGGAGCAGTACTTC. The full variable domain, in which reference TRBV5-4 and TRBJ2-7 provide the parts outside the CDR3, is ETGVTQSPTHLIKTRGQQVTLRCSSQSGHNTVSWYQQALGQGPQFIFQYYREEENGRGNFPPRFSGLQFPNYSSELNVNALELDDSALYLCASSPPPGQGAGEQYFGPGTRLTVT.

V gene TRBV5-4 combines with J gene TRBJ2-2; 9 bases agree with TRBD1. In germline, CDR1 is SGHNT, CDR2 YYREEE (reference sequence). The ends lost 4 bases at V and 6 bases at J; junction bases unmatched: 7. The CDR3 consists of 15 residues. The DNA of the CDR3 is TGTGCCAGCAGCCCCTGGACAGGGGAAGCCGGGGAGCTGTTTTTT. Translation gives CASSPWTGEAGELFF.

This chain connects TRBV28 to TRBJ1-2, with 9 bases fitting TRBD1. There are 16 residues in the CDR3. The V gene end was trimmed by 3 bases and the J gene end by 7 bases; junction bases not matched to a gene: 12. The germline CDR1 and CDR2 sequences are MDHEN and SYDVKM. The CDR3 DNA follows: TGTGCCAGCAGTTTCCCTGGGACAGGGTTTTTTAGTGGCTACACCTTC. Translated, it gives CASSFPGTGFFSGYTF.

This chain uses TRBV5-1 with TRBJ1-1; D gene unclear. The CDR3 extends over 14 amino acids. V was shortened by 2 bases and J by 8 bases, with 16 bases between the two germline ends. Germline V gene sequence: CDR1 SGHRS, CDR2 YFSETQ. DNA of the CDR3: TGCGCCAGCAGCTTTGGGCAGCAGTCGCTAGAAGCTTTCTTT. This encodes CASSFGQQSLEAFF. The whole variable domain, filled in from reference TRBV5-1 and TRBJ1-1, reads KAGVTQTPRYLIKTRGQQVTLSCSPISGHRSVSWYQQTPGQGLQFLFEYFSETQRNKGNFPGRFSGRQFSNSRSEMNVSTLELGDSALYLCASSFGQQSLEAFFGQGTRLTVV.

The chain is built from TRBV7-6 and TRBJ1-1; D is undetermined. The V gene's germline CDR1 is SGHVS and CDR2 FNYEAQ. V lost 1 base to trimming and J lost 6 bases, with 6 bases between them. This CDR3 has 12 amino acids. CDR3 in DNA: TGTGCCAGCAGCTTAGGTGGGTCTGAAGCTTTCTTT. It specifies CASSLGGSEAFF.

In this sample, this clone turned up a few times. V gene TRBV7-9 combines with J gene TRBJ2-2; 9 nucleotides match TRBD1. The CDR3 is 16 residues long. Trimming at V came to 3 bases and at J to 6 bases, leaving 8 bases not matched to a gene. Germline lookup yields CDR1 SEHNR and CDR2 FQNEAQ (reference sequence). The CDR3 loop reads CASSLGDRVFAGELFF. In DNA, the CDR3 is TGTGCCAGCAGCTTGGGGGACAGGGTTTTTGCCGGGGAGCTGTTTTTT.

The rearrangement links TRBV6-6 to TRBJ2-1, with 12 nucleotides matching TRBD1. Trimming cost V 2 bases and J 7 bases; bases outside gene matches: 6. The V gene's germline CDR1 is MNHNY and CDR2 SVGAGI (reference sequence). The CDR3 has 16 residues. The CDR3 sequence: CASSYQGQGARNEQFF. Here the CDR3 DNA reads TGTGCCAGCAGTTACCAGGGACAGGGGGCGAGGAATGAGCAGTTCTTC.

The J gene is TRBJ1-1, the V gene TRBV10-2; the D is unclear. CDR3 length: 12 residues. Germline assignment: CDR1 WSHSY and CDR2 SAAADI. Trimming took off 3 bases at V and 4 bases at J, with 6 bases between the two ends. CDR3 region: CASSEWRTEAFF. The CDR3 DNA sequence: TGCGCCAGCAGTGAATGGCGCACTGAAGCTTTCTTT.

This clone occurred once. The chain links TRBV6-1 to TRBJ1-6; D gene unclear. V was shortened by 1 base and J by 0 bases, with 10 bases between the two germline ends. Germline V gene sequence: CDR1 MNHNS, CDR2 SASEGT. The CDR3 contains 17 residues. The CDR3, as DNA: TGTGCCAGCAGTGAAGTCCTCTCTAGCTCCTATAATTCACCCCTCCACTTT. This gives the protein CASSEVLSSSYNSPLHF.

This chain connects TRBV5-5 to TRBJ1-2; 7 nucleotides align to TRBD1. V shed 0 bases and J 2 bases; nucleotides not matched to a gene: 7. Germline assignment: CDR1 SGHKS and CDR2 YYEKEE (reference sequence). The CDR3 contains 16 residues. CDR3 DNA: TGTGCCAGCAGCTTGGAAAGGGGACAGAGGAACTATGGCTACACCTTC. Its translation is CASSLERGQRNYGYTF.

The CDR3 loop is CASSQDLGWREAFF. The DNA of the CDR3 is TGTGCCAGCAGCCAAGATCTTGGGTGGCGTGAAGCTTTCTTT. The chain joins TRBV14 to TRBJ1-1; D call uncertain. Germline values: CDR1 SGHDN, CDR2 FVKESK. CDR3 size: 14 residues. The ends were cut back, 0 bases at V and 7 bases at J, with 12 bases in the middle. Variable domain in full (rest from reference TRBV14 and TRBJ1-1): EAGVTQFPSHSVIEKGQTVTLRCDPISGHDNLYWYRRVMGKEIKFLLHFVKESKQDESGMPNNRFLAERTGGTYSTLKVQPAELEDSGVYFCASSQDLGWREAFFGQGTRLTVV.

The rearrangement joins TRBV5-6 to TRBJ2-7, with D unclear. Germline assignment: CDR1 SGHDT and CDR2 YYEEEE. The CDR3 totals 18 residues. V lost 2 bases and J lost 2, with 23 bases in between. Here the CDR3 DNA reads TGTGCCAGCAGCTTTTTCATAGTGGATAGGGTTACTACCTACGAGCAGTACTTC. As protein: CASSFFIVDRVTTYEQYF.

V usage is TRBV19 and J usage is TRBJ1-5; D ambiguous. Germline-derived CDR1 and CDR2 are LNHDA and SQIVND (reference sequence). Trimming shortened V by 10 bases and J by 1 base, and 17 bases separated the two germline ends. CDR3 size: 15 residues. CDR3 sequence (DNA): TGTGCCACCCGAGGTCCCGGTACAAGCAATCAGCCCCAGCATTTT. It encodes CATRGPGTSNQPQHF.

The chain combines TRBV9 with TRBJ2-1; the D gene is possibly TRBD2 (6 bases). V lost 3 bases to trimming and J lost 4 bases, with 17 bases between them. The CDR3 has 16 residues. Germline CDR1 is SGDLS and CDR2 is YYNGEE. The CDR3 reads CASSARGSGEYNEQFF. The CDR3 nucleotides read TGTGCCAGCAGCGCAAGGGGTAGCGGAGAATACAATGAGCAGTTCTTC.

This rearrangement joins TRBV6-5 to TRBJ1-2, with D possibly TRBD1 on 6 matching bases. Trimming took 5 bases from V and 2 from J, leaving 12 bases between them. Germline V gives CDR1 MNHEY, CDR2 SVGAGI. The CDR3 extends over 14 amino acids. The CDR3 DNA reads TGTGCCAGCAGTCCAGCAGGGGCCAACTATGGCTACACCTTC. Residues: CASSPAGANYGYTF.

The chain joins TRBV4-1 to TRBJ2-1, with D possibly being TRBD2 (5 bases). V lost 4 bases, J lost 7 bases, and 14 bases lay in between. Germline-derived CDR1 and CDR2 are MGHRA and YSYEKL. The CDR3 loop spans 14 amino acids. In DNA form, the CDR3 reads TGCGCCAGCAGCCCCCCAGGAGGCGGGAATGAGCAGTTCTTC. It translates to CASSPPGGGNEQFF.

This clone was seen once. CDR3 nucleotide sequence: TGTGCCAGCAGCTCACCCCCTGCGGGCTCCTACAATGAGCAGTTCTTC. It yields the protein CASSSPPAGSYNEQFF. The genes are TRBV11-2 and TRBJ2-1; D may be TRBD2 (5 bases). V lost 4 bases and J 0 bases, leaving 13 bases between the germline ends. This CDR3 comprises 16 residues. The germline V gene encodes CDR1 SGHAT and CDR2 FQNNGV.

The V and J genes are TRBV5-1 and TRBJ2-4; either TRBD1 or TRBD2 may supply D (7 bases each). This CDR3 has 13 residues. V lost 7 bases and J 8 bases, leaving 16 bases between the germline ends. CDR1 is SGHRS, CDR2 YFSETQ, per germline. The CDR3 here is CASRDPGGDIQYF. DNA of the CDR3: TGCGCCAGCCGAGACCCAGGGGGGGACATTCAGTACTTC.

This rearrangement joins TRBV19 to TRBJ1-5, with a weak D call TRBD1 (5 bases). V lost 5 bases to trimming and J lost 4 bases, with 9 bases between them. Germline-derived CDR1 and CDR2 are LNHDA and SQIVND (reference sequence). The CDR3 consists of 13 residues. The CDR3 bases are TGTGCCAGTAGTGACAGAGCGAATCAGCCCCAGCATTTT. It specifies CASSDRANQPQHF.

The gene calls are TRBV28 and TRBJ2-1; a weak D match, TRBD2 (5 bases). Germline CDR1 and CDR2: MDHEN and SYDVKM. Trimming removed 5 bases at V and 0 bases at J, with 17 bases between. The CDR3 has 17 amino acids. The CDR3 loop reads CASSNGLWESSYNEQFF. The CDR3 nucleotides read TGTGCCAGCAGTAACGGCCTTTGGGAGAGCTCCTACAATGAGCAGTTCTTC.

The chain combines TRBV5-1 with TRBJ2-1; possibly TRBD2 for D (5 bases). V lost 4 bases, J lost 8 bases, and 13 bases lay in between. The CDR3 has 13 residues. Per the germline V gene, CDR1 is SGHRS and CDR2 is YFSETQ. CDR3 protein: CASSPPFGDEQFF. CDR3 sequence (DNA): TGCGCCAGCAGCCCACCGTTCGGGGATGAGCAGTTCTTC. The entire variable domain, with the rest obtained from reference TRBV5-1 and TRBJ2-1, is as follows: KAGVTQTPRYLIKTRGQQVTLSCSPISGHRSVSWYQQTPGQGLQFLFEYFSETQRNKGNFPGRFSGRQFSNSRSEMNVSTLELGDSALYLCASSPPFGDEQFFGPGTRLTVL.

The chain recombines TRBV19 with TRBJ2-2; D is possibly TRBD2 (5 bases). From germline, CDR1 is LNHDA and CDR2 SQIVND (reference sequence). V was cut by 1 base and J by 0 bases, with 12 bases left in between. The CDR3 has 17 amino acids. CDR3 nucleotides: TGTGCCAGTAGTATAGCACCAGAGCGGCCGAACACCGGGGAGCTGTTTTTT. As protein: CASSIAPERPNTGELFF.

The CDR3: CATSRDKAGGADEQYF. CDR3 DNA sequence: TGTGCCACCAGCAGAGATAAGGCAGGGGGCGCGGACGAGCAGTACTTC. V gene TRBV15 combines with J gene TRBJ2-7; 8 nucleotides match TRBD1. V trimming: 0 bases; J trimming: 5 bases; junction bases outside the gene matches: 9. The CDR3 spans 16 residues. The germline gives CDR1 LNHNV, CDR2 YYDKDF (reference sequence). Variable domain in full (rest from reference TRBV15 and TRBJ2-7): DAMVIQNPRYQVTQFGKPVTLSCSQTLNHNVMYWYQQKSSQAPKLLFHYYDKDFNNEADTPDNFQSRRPNTSFCFLDIRSPGLGDTAMYLCATSRDKAGGADEQYFGPGTRLTVT.

The chain uses TRBV15 and TRBJ1-1; no reliable D call. There are 16 residues in the CDR3. In germline, CDR1 is LNHNV, CDR2 YYDKDF (reference sequence). The germline V and J ends were trimmed by 4 bases and 1 base, with 16 bases remaining between them. The CDR3 nucleotides are TGTGCCACCAGCAATGGGCCCGGCCGTGGGAACACTGAAGCTTTCTTT. This gives the protein CATSNGPGRGNTEAFF. The full variable domain, its missing parts supplied by reference TRBV15 and TRBJ1-1, is DAMVIQNPRYQVTQFGKPVTLSCSQTLNHNVMYWYQQKSSQAPKLLFHYYDKDFNNEADTPDNFQSRRPNTSFCFLDIRSPGLGDTAMYLCATSNGPGRGNTEAFFGQGTRLTVV.

This chain connects TRBV2 to TRBJ2-7; D assignment may be TRBD1 or TRBD2 (6 bases each). Germline loops: CDR1 SNHLY, CDR2 FYNNEI. This CDR3 is 12 amino acids long. With 5 bases removed from V and 7 bases from J, the gap between germline ends came to 12 bases. The CDR3 loop reads CASSYRAGEQYF. For the CDR3, the DNA is TGTGCCAGCAGTTACAGGGCGGGGGAGCAGTACTTC.

This clone has just one count. The chain has TRBV19 and TRBJ1-1; no clear D gene. Per the germline V gene, CDR1 is LNHDA and CDR2 is SQIVND (reference sequence). V gave up 1 base and J gave up 2 bases, with 11 bases separating them. There are 15 residues in the CDR3. The CDR3 protein is CASSIGRRQNTEAFF. The CDR3 nucleotides are TGTGCCAGTAGTATAGGAAGGCGCCAAAACACTGAAGCTTTCTTT.